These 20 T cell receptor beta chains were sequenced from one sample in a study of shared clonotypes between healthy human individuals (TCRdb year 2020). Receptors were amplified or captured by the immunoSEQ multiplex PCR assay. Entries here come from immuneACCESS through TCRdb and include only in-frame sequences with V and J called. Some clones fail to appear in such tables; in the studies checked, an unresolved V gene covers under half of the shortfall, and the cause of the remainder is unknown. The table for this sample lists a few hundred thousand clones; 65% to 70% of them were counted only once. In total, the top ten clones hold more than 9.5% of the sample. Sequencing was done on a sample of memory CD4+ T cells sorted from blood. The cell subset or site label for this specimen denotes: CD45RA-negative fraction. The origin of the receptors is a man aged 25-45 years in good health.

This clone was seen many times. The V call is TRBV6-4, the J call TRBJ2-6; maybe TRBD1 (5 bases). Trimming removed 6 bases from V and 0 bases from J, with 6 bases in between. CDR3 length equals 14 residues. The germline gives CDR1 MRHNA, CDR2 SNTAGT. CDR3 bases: TGTGCCAGCAGAGACAGCTCTGGGGCCAACGTCCTGACTTTC. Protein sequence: CASRDSSGANVLTF.

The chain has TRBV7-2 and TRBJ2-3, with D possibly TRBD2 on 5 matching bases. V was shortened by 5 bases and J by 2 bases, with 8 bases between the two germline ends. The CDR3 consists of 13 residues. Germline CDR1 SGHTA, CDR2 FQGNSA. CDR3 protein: CASSPDFTDTQYF. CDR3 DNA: TGTGCCAGCAGCCCGGACTTCACAGATACGCAGTATTTT.

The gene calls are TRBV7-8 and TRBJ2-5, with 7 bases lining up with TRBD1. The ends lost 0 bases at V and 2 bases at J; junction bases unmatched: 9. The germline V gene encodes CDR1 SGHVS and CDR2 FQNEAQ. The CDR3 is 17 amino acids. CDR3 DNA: TGTGCCAGCAGCTTAGCGTTCCGGGACAGATTTCAAGAGACCCAGTACTTC. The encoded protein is CASSLAFRDRFQETQYF.

The CDR3 DNA reads TGTGCCAGCAGCGTAGTCGGACAGGGAGTCGAGCAGTACTTC. Translating gives CASSVVGQGVEQYF. The rearrangement joins TRBV9 to TRBJ2-7; 8 bases map to TRBD1. Germline CDR1 and CDR2: SGDLS and YYNGEE. Trimming removed 0 bases from V and 6 bases from J; junction bases left unmatched: 5. The CDR3 sequence is 14 residues long.

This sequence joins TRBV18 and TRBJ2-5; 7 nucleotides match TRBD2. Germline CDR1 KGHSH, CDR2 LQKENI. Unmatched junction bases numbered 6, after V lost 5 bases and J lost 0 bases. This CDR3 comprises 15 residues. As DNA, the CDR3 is TGTGCCAGCTCATCAGCGGGGAGGTACCAAGAGACCCAGTACTTC. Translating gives CASSSAGRYQETQYF.

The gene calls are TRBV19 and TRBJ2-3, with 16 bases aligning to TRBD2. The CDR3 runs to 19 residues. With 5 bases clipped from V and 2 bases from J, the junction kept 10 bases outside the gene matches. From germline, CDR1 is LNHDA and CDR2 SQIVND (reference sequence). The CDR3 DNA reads TGTGCCAGTAGTTCCCCGGGACTAGCGGGAGGGATACACACAGATACGCAGTATTTT. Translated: CASSSPGLAGGIHTDTQYF.

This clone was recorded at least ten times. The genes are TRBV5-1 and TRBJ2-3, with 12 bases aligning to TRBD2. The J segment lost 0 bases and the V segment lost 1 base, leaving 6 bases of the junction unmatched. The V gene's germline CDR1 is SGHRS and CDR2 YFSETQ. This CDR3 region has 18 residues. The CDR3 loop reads CASSLTGTSGYSTDTQYF. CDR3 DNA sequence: TGCGCCAGCAGCTTGACCGGGACTAGCGGGTATAGCACAGATACGCAGTATTTT. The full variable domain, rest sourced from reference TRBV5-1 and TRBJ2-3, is KAGVTQTPRYLIKTRGQQVTLSCSPISGHRSVSWYQQTPGQGLQFLFEYFSETQRNKGNFPGRFSGRQFSNSRSEMNVSTLELGDSALYLCASSLTGTSGYSTDTQYFGPGTRLTVL.

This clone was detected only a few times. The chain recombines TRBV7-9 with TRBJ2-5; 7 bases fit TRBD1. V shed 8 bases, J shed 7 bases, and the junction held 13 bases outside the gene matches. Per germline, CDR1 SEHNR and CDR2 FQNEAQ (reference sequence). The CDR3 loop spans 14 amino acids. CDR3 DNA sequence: TGTGCCAGCGGAAAAGACAGGGAGACAGGGACCCAGTACTTC. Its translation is CASGKDRETGTQYF. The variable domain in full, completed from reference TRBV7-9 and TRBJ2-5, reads DTGVSQNPRHKITKRGQNVTFRCDPISEHNRLYWYRQTLGQGPEFLTYFQNEAQLEKSRLLSDRFSAERPKGSFSTLEIQRTEQGDSAMYLCASGKDRETGTQYFGPGTRLLVL.

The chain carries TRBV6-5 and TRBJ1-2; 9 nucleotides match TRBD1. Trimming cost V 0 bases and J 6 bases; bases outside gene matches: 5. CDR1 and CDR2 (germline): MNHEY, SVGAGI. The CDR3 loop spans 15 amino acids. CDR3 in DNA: TGTGCCAGCAGTTACTCTACAGGGGGCTTCGATGGCTACACCTTC. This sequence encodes CASSYSTGGFDGYTF.

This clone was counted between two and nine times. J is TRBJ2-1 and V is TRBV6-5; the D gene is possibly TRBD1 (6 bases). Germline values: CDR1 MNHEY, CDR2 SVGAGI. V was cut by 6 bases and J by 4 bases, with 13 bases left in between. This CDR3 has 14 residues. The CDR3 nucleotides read TGTGCCAGCAGAGAACAGGGTACTTACAATGAGCAGTTCTTC. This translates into CASREQGTYNEQFF.

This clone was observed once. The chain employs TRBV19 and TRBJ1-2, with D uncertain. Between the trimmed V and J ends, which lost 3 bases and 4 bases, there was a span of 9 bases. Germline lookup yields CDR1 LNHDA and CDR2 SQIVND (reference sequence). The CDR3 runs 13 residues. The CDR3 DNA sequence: TGTGCCAGTAGTATCGAACAGCGCTATGGCTACACCTTC. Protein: CASSIEQRYGYTF. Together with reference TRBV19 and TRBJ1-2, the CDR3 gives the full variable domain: DGGITQSPKYLFRKEGQNVTLSCEQNLNHDAMYWYRQDPGQGLRLIYYSQIVNDFQKGDIAEGYSVSREKKESFPLTVTSAQKNPTAFYLCASSIEQRYGYTFGSGTRLTVV.

CDR3 in DNA: TGCAGCGACGCCAGGGGCCCCACAGATACGCAGTATTTT. Translating it yields CSDARGPTDTQYF. The chain links TRBV29-1 to TRBJ2-3; tentatively, D is TRBD1 (6 bases). V was pared by 7 bases and J by 2 bases, with 13 bases between. Germline values: CDR1 SQVTM, CDR2 ANQGSEA. This CDR3 region has 13 residues.

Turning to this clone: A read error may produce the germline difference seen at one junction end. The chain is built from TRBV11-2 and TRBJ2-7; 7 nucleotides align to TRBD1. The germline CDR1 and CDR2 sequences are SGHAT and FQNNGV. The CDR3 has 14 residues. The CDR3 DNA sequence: TGTGCCAGCCGCTTGGCAGGGGGTTCAATCGAGCAGTACTTC. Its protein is CASRLAGGSIEQYF. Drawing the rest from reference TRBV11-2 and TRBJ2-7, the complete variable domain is EAGVAQSPRYKIIEKRQSVAFWCNPISGHATLYWYQQILGQGPKLLIQFQNNGVVDDSQLPKDRFSAERLKGVDSTLKIQPAKLEDSAVYLCASRLAGGSIEQYFGPGTRLTVT.

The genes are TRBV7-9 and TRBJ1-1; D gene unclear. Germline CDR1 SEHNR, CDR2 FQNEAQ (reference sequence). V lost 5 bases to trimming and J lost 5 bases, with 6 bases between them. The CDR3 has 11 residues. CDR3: CASSAKTEAFF. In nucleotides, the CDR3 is TGTGCCAGCAGCGCTAAGACTGAAGCTTTCTTT.

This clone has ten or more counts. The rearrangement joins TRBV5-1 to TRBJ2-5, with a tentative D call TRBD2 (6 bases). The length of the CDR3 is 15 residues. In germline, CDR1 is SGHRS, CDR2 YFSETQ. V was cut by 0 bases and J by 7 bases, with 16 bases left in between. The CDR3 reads CASSLAGALKGTQYF. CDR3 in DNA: TGCGCCAGCAGCTTGGCGGGAGCCCTAAAGGGGACCCAGTACTTC.

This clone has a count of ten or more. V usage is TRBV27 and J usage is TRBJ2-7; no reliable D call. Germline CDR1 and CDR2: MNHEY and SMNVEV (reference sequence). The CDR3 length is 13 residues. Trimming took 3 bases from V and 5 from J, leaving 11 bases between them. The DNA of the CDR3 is TGTGCCAGCAGTTTGTTGGGTTTCCACGAGCAGTACTTC. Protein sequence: CASSLLGFHEQYF.

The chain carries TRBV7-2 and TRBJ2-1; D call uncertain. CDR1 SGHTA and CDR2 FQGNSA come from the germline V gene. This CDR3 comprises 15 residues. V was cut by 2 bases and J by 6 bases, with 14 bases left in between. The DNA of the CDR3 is TGTGCCAGCAGCTTAACCATGCGTCGTAGCAATGAGCAGTTCTTC. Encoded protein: CASSLTMRRSNEQFF.

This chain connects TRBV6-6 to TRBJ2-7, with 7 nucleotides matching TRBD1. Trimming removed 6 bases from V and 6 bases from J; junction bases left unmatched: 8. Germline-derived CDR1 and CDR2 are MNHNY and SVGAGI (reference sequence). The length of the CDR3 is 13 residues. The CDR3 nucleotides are TGTGCCAGCAGACCCAGGGGGATCGGCGAGCAGTACTTC. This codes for CASRPRGIGEQYF.

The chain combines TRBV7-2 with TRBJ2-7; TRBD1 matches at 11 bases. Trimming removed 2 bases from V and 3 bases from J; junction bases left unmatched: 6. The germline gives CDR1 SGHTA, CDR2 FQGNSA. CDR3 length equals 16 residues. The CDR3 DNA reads TGTGCCAGCAGCTTATATTCGGGACAGGGGGTCTACGAGCAGTACTTC. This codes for CASSLYSGQGVYEQYF.

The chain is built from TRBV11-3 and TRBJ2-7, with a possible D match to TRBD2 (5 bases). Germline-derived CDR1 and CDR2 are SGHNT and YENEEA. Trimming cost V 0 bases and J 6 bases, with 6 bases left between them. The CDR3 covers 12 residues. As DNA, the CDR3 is TGTGCCAGCAGCTTAGACGGGGTCGAGCAGTACTTC. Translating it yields CASSLDGVEQYF.